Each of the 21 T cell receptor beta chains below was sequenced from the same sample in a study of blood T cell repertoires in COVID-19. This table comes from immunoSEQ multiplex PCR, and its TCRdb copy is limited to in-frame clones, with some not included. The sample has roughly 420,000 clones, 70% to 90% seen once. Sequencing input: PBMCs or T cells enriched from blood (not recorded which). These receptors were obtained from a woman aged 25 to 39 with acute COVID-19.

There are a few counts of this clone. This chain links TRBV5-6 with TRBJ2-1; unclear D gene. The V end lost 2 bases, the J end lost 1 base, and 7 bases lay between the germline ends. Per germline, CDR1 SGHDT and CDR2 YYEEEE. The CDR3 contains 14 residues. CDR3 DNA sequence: TGTGCCAGCAGCTTACCAGGTTCCTACAATGAGCAGTTCTTC. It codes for CASSLPGSYNEQFF.

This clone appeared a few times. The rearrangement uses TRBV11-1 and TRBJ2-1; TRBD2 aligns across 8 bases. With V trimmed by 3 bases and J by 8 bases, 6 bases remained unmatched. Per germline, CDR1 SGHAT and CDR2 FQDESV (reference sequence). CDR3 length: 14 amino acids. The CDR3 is CASSFGAGDDEQFF. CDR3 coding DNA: TGTGCCAGCAGCTTCGGAGCGGGGGACGATGAGCAGTTCTTC.

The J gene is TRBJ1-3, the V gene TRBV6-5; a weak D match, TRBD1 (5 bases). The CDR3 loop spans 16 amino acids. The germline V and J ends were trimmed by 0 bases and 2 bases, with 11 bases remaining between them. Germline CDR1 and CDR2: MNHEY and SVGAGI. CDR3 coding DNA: TGTGCCAGCAGTTACTCGTCGGTAGGGGCTGGAAACACCATATATTTT. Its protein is CASSYSSVGAGNTIYF.

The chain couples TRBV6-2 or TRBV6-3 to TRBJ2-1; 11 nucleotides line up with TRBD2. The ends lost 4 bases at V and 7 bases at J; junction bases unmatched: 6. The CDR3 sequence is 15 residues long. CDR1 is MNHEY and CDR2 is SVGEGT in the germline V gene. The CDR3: CASSSLAGGANEQFF. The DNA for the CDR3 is TGTGCCAGCAGTTCCCTAGCGGGGGGAGCGAATGAGCAGTTCTTC.

The DNA of the CDR3 is TGTGCCAGCAGTTACTCACTCGGACAGGGTGGTTACGAGCAGTACTTC. As protein: CASSYSLGQGGYEQYF. V gene TRBV6-2 or TRBV6-3 combines with J gene TRBJ2-7; 8 nucleotides agree with TRBD1. The CDR3 has 16 residues. The ends lost 0 bases at V and 4 bases at J; junction bases unmatched: 8. Germline lookup yields CDR1 MNHEY and CDR2 SVGEGT.

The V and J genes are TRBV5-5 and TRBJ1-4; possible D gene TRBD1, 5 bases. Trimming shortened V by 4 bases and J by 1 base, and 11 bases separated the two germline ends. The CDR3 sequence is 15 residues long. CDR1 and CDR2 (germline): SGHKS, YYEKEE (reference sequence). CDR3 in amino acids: CASSRVQGTNEKLFF. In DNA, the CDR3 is TGTGCCAGCAGCCGGGTTCAGGGAACTAATGAAAAACTGTTTTTT.

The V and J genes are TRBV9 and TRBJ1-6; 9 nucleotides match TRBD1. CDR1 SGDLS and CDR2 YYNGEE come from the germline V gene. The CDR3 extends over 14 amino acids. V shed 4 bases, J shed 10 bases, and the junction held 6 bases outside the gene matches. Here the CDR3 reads CASSIRQGGSPLHF. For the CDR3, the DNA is TGTGCCAGCAGCATCCGACAGGGGGGCTCACCCCTCCACTTT.

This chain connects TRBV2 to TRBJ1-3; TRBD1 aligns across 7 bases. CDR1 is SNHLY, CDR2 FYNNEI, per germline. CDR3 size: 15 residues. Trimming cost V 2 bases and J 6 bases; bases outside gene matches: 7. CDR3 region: CASSEIAGGKNTIYF. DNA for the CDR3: TGTGCCAGCAGTGAAATCGCAGGGGGGAAAAACACCATATATTTT.

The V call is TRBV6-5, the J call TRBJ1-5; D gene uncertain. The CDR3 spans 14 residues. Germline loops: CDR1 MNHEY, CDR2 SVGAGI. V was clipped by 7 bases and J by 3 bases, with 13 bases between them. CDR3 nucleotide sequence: TGTGCCAGCACCAACAATGGAGCCAATCAGCCCCAGCATTTT. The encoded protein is CASTNNGANQPQHF.

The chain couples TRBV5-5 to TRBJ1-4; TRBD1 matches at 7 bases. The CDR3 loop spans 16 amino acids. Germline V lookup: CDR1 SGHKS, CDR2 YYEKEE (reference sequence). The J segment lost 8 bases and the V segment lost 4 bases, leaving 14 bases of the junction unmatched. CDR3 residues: CASSGLRETGLEKLFF. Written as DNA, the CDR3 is TGTGCCAGCAGCGGGCTCCGGGAGACAGGGTTGGAAAAACTGTTTTTT.

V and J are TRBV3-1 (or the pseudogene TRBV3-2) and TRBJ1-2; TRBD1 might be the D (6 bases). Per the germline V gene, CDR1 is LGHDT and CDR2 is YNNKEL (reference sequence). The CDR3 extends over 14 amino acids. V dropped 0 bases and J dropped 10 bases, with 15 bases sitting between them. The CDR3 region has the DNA TGTGCCAGCAGCCAAGATTGGGGGCCGGGACACTACACCTTC. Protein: CASSQDWGPGHYTF.

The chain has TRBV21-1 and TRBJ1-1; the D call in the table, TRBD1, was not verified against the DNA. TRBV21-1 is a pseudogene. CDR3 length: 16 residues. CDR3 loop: CASSKESTGGNTEAFF. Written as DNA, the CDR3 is TGTGCCAGCAGCAAAGAAAGTACAGGGGGGAACACTGAAGCTTTCTTT.

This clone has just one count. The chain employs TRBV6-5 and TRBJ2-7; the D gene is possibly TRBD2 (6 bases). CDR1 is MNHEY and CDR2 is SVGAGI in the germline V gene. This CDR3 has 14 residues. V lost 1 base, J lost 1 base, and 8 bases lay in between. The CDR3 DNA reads TGTGCCAGCAGTTACTTCGGGGGATCCTACGAGCAGTACTTC. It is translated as CASSYFGGSYEQYF.

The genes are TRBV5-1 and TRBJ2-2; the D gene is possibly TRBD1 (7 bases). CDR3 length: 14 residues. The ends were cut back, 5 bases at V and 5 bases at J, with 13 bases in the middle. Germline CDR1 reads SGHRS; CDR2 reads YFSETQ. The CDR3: CASRAEGATGELFF. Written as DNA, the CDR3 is TGCGCCAGCAGGGCGGAGGGGGCGACCGGGGAGCTGTTTTTT.

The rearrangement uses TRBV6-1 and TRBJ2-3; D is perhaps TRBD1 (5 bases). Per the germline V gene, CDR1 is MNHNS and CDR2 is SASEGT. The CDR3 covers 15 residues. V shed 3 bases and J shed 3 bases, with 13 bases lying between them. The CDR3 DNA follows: TGTGCCAGCAGTGACGGCAGGGTAGGGACAGATACGCAGTATTTT. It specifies CASSDGRVGTDTQYF.

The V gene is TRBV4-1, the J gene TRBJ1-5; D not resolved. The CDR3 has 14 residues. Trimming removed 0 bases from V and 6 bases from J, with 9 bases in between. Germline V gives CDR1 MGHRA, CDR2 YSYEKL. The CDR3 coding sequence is TGCGCCAGCAGCCAAGATCTGGCGGGTCAGCCCCAGCATTTT. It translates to CASSQDLAGQPQHF.

CDR3 sequence reads: CASSDPVARGNTIYF. In DNA form, the CDR3 reads TGTGCCAGCAGTGATCCGGTTGCCCGAGGTAACACCATATATTTT. The V and J genes are TRBV6-1 and TRBJ1-3; D is unresolved. The CDR3 spans 15 residues. The V end was cut by 3 bases, the J end by 7 bases, with 16 bases between. Per the germline V gene, CDR1 is MNHNS and CDR2 is SASEGT.

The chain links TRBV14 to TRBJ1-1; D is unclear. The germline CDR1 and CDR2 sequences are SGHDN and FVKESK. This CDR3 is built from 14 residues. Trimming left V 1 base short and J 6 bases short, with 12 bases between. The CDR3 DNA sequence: TGTGCCAGCAGCCAAGTTGCCGGAGGCCCTGAAGCTTTCTTT. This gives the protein CASSQVAGGPEAFF.

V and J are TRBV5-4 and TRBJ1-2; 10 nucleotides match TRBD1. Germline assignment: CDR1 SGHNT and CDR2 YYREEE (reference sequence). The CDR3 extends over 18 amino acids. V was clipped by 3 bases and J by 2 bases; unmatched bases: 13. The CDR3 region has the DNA TGTGCCAGCAGCTCGAAACCGGGACAGGGGACCGCCAACTATGGCTACACCTTC. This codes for CASSSKPGQGTANYGYTF.

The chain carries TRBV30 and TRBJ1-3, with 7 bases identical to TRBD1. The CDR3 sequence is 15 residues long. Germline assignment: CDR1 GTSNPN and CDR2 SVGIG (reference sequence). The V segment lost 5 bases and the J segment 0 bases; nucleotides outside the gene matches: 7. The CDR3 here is CAWAGQPSSGNTIYF. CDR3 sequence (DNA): TGTGCCTGGGCGGGACAGCCAAGCTCTGGAAACACCATATATTTT.

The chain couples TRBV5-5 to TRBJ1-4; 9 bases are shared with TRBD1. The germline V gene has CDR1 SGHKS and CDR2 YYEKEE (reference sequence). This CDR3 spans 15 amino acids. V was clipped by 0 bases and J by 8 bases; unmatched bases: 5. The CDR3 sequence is CASSLGQGGGEKLFF. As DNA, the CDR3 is TGTGCCAGCAGCTTGGGACAGGGGGGAGGCGAAAAACTGTTTTTT.